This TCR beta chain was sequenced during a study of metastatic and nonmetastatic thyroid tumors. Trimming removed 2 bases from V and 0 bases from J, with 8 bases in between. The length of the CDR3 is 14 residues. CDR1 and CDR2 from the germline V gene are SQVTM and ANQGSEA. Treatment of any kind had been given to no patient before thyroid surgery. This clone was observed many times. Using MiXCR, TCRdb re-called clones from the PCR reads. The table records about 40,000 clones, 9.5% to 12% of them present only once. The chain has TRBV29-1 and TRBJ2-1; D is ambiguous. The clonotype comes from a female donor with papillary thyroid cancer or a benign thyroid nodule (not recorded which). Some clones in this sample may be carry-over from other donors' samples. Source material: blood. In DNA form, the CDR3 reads TGCAGCGTTGAATTAGGCGGCTCCTACAATGAGCAGTTCTTC. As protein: CSVELGGSYNEQFF.